A selection of T cell receptor beta chains follows, all from one sample in a study of CD8 T cell repertoires and HIV-1 epitope variants. Antigens for these TCRs are unknown. Some clones are missing from TCRdb's copy, which holds only in-frame ones; the method was immunoSEQ multiplex PCR. This table has about 5,600 clones, around three fifths appearing once. The sequenced material came from cultured CD8+ T cells derived from PBMCs. The receptors were sampled from a male donor with HIV. CDR3s include the opening cysteine and the closing phenylalanine or tryptophan. A D gene is named only where the DNA matches it firmly. Only some rows state a clone size, as once, few, many or a class for expanded clones.

cdr3_nt: TGTGCCAGCAGTTACTCACCTAGCGGGAGTAGGAATGAGCAGTTCTTC
cdr3_aa: CASSYSPSGSRNEQFF
v_call: TRBV6-5
d_call: TRBD2
j_call: TRBJ2-1
clone_size: once

cdr3_nt: TGTGCCAGCAGTTACTCGACAGGGGTCTACAATGAGCAGTTCTTC
cdr3_aa: CASSYSTGVYNEQFF
v_call: TRBV6-5
d_call: TRBD1
j_call: TRBJ2-1
clone_size: -

cdr3_nt: TGTGCCAGCAGCCCTGACAGGGGCCCCTACAATGAGCAGTTCTTC
cdr3_aa: CASSPDRGPYNEQFF
v_call: TRBV7-8
d_call: TRBD1
j_call: TRBJ2-1
clone_size: -

cdr3_nt: TGTGCCAGCAGCTTCTGGGTTTCCGGGGGGGCCGGAGAGACCCAGTACTTC
cdr3_aa: CASSFWVSGGAGETQYF
v_call: TRBV11-1
d_call: TRBD2
j_call: TRBJ2-5
clone_size: -

cdr3_nt: TGTGCCAGCAGCTTGCCGTCGGGTTCTGAAGCTTTCTTT
cdr3_aa: CASSLPSGSEAFF
v_call: TRBV5-6
d_call: -
j_call: TRBJ1-1
clone_size: -

cdr3_nt: TGCAGCGTGGATTCCCCACTGGGCTACTATGGCTACACCTTC
cdr3_aa: CSVDSPLGYYGYTF
v_call: TRBV29-1
d_call: -
j_call: TRBJ1-2
clone_size: -

cdr3_nt: TGTGCCAGCAGCATGAACACCGGGGAGCTGTTTTTT
cdr3_aa: CASSMNTGELFF
v_call: TRBV5-4
d_call: -
j_call: TRBJ2-2
clone_size: -

cdr3_nt: TGTGCCAGCAGCCGGCAGGGGGCAGATCAGCCCCAGCATTTT
cdr3_aa: CASSRQGADQPQHF
v_call: TRBV5-5
d_call: TRBD1
j_call: TRBJ1-5
clone_size: -

cdr3_nt: TGTGCCAGCAGCGTAGCTGTTGGAGGACTAGCAGGCCATGAGCAGTTCTTC
cdr3_aa: CASSVAVGGLAGHEQFF
v_call: TRBV9
d_call: TRBD2
j_call: TRBJ2-1
clone_size: -

cdr3_nt: TGTGCCAGCAGCGTAGATTGGGCACGGGAGCCCTACAATGAGCAGTTCTTC
cdr3_aa: CASSVDWAREPYNEQFF
v_call: TRBV9
d_call: -
j_call: TRBJ2-1
clone_size: -

cdr3_nt: TGTGCCACCAGCAGAGGGATGAACACTGAAGCTTTCTTT
cdr3_aa: CATSRGMNTEAFF
v_call: TRBV15
d_call: -
j_call: TRBJ1-1
clone_size: -

cdr3_nt: TGTGCCAGCAGCTCGACCCAGGGACAGGGTTATGGTGAGCAGTTCTTC
cdr3_aa: CASSSTQGQGYGEQFF
v_call: TRBV11-2
d_call: TRBD1
j_call: TRBJ2-1
clone_size: -

cdr3_nt: TGTGCCAGCAGTGCCTCAAGGACAGGGCTTCTCTATGGCTACACCTTC
cdr3_aa: CASSASRTGLLYGYTF
v_call: TRBV6-1
d_call: TRBD1
j_call: TRBJ1-2
clone_size: -

cdr3_nt: TGTGCCAGCAGCGGGGACAGGGCTGACACTGAAGCTTTCTTT
cdr3_aa: CASSGDRADTEAFF
v_call: TRBV4-2
d_call: TRBD1
j_call: TRBJ1-1
clone_size: -

cdr3_nt: TGTGCCAGTAGTACCGGGACTAGCGGATACAATGAGCAGTTCTTC
cdr3_aa: CASSTGTSGYNEQFF
v_call: TRBV19
d_call: TRBD2
j_call: TRBJ2-1
clone_size: -

cdr3_nt: TGTGCCAGCAGTTTAGAACAGGCATATCAGCCCCAGCATTTT
cdr3_aa: CASSLEQAYQPQHF
v_call: TRBV28
d_call: -
j_call: TRBJ1-5
clone_size: -

cdr3_nt: TGTGCCAGCAGTGAAGCTAGCGGGAGCACCGGGGAGCTGTTTTTT
cdr3_aa: CASSEASGSTGELFF
v_call: TRBV6-1
d_call: TRBD2
j_call: TRBJ2-2
clone_size: -

cdr3_nt: TGTGCCAGCAGCCTCCTGCGGGGGCAGACCCAGTACTTC
cdr3_aa: CASSLLRGQTQYF
v_call: TRBV7-9
d_call: -
j_call: TRBJ2-5
clone_size: -

cdr3_nt: TGTGCCAGCAGCTTCGGGACAAGTAGCAATCAGCCCCAGCATTTT
cdr3_aa: CASSFGTSSNQPQHF
v_call: TRBV5-6
d_call: -
j_call: TRBJ1-5
clone_size: -

cdr3_nt: TGTGCCAGCAGCGTAGACAGGGCGAGCTCCTACGAGCAGTACTTC
cdr3_aa: CASSVDRASSYEQYF
v_call: TRBV7-3
d_call: TRBD1
j_call: TRBJ2-7
clone_size: few

cdr3_nt: TGTGCCAGCAGCGTAGGCGGCAGCTCCTACGAGCAGTACTTC
cdr3_aa: CASSVGGSSYEQYF
v_call: TRBV5-6
d_call: -
j_call: TRBJ2-7
clone_size: -

cdr3_nt: TGCAGTGCTAGAGTCACAGGGAGGTCTTTCTTT
cdr3_aa: CSARVTGRSFF
v_call: TRBV20-1
d_call: -
j_call: TRBJ1-1
clone_size: few

cdr3_nt: TGTGCCAGCAGTCAAACCGGGACAGACCTCTACGAGCAGTACTTC
cdr3_aa: CASSQTGTDLYEQYF
v_call: TRBV28
d_call: TRBD1
j_call: TRBJ2-7
clone_size: -

cdr3_nt: TGTGCCAGTGGGACTAGCAGCTCCTACAATGAGCAGTTCTTC
cdr3_aa: CASGTSSSYNEQFF
v_call: TRBV19
d_call: TRBD2
j_call: TRBJ2-1
clone_size: -

cdr3_nt: TGTGCCAGCAGCGTACTCTTCCGGCTGGGTGGGAACACTGAAGCTTTCTTT
cdr3_aa: CASSVLFRLGGNTEAFF
v_call: TRBV13
d_call: -
j_call: TRBJ1-1
clone_size: few

cdr3_nt: TGCGCCAGCAGCCTAGACAGCTTAAACACTGAAGCTTTCTTT
cdr3_aa: CASSLDSLNTEAFF
v_call: TRBV4-3
d_call: -
j_call: TRBJ1-1
clone_size: -

cdr3_nt: TGTGCCAGCAGTTACACGTCAGGGGATGGCTACACCTTC
cdr3_aa: CASSYTSGDGYTF
v_call: TRBV6-5
d_call: -
j_call: TRBJ1-2
clone_size: -

cdr3_nt: TGCGCCAGCAGCCGTATACTCGACTACGAGCAGTACTTC
cdr3_aa: CASSRILDYEQYF
v_call: TRBV4-1
d_call: -
j_call: TRBJ2-7
clone_size: medium-sized

cdr3_nt: TGCGCCAGCAGCTTGGCGGTGGAAACCTACGAGCAGTACTTC
cdr3_aa: CASSLAVETYEQYF
v_call: TRBV5-1
d_call: -
j_call: TRBJ2-7
clone_size: -

cdr3_nt: TGTGCCAGCAGCCCGGGGCCTAATGAAAAACTGTTTTTT
cdr3_aa: CASSPGPNEKLFF
v_call: TRBV27
d_call: -
j_call: TRBJ1-4
clone_size: -

cdr3_nt: TGCGCCAGCAGCCAAGAGGGTGTCGAGTCCTACACCGGGGAGCTGTTTTTT
cdr3_aa: CASSQEGVESYTGELFF
v_call: TRBV4-3
d_call: -
j_call: TRBJ2-2
clone_size: -

cdr3_nt: TGTGCCAGCAGACCCACGACTAGCGGGAGGGCTAGCACAGATACGCAGTATTTT
cdr3_aa: CASRPTTSGRASTDTQYF
v_call: TRBV27
d_call: TRBD2
j_call: TRBJ2-3
clone_size: -

cdr3_nt: TGTGCCAGCAGCGGACGAGGGGGGGAGAGACAAGAGACCCAGTACTTC
cdr3_aa: CASSGRGGERQETQYF
v_call: TRBV9
d_call: -
j_call: TRBJ2-5
clone_size: -

cdr3_nt: TGCGCCAGCAGCCCAATGGGGCCGAGCGGGCCTGACAATGAGCAGTTCTTC
cdr3_aa: CASSPMGPSGPDNEQFF
v_call: TRBV4-1
d_call: -
j_call: TRBJ2-1
clone_size: once

cdr3_nt: TGTGCCAGCAGTGATCGAACGCTCCGGGCAGGTAGCAATGAGCAGTTCTTC
cdr3_aa: CASSDRTLRAGSNEQFF
v_call: TRBV2
d_call: -
j_call: TRBJ2-1
clone_size: -

cdr3_nt: TGTGCCAGCAGCTTAGCACAGGGTGGAACAGATACGCAGTATTTT
cdr3_aa: CASSLAQGGTDTQYF
v_call: TRBV7-6
d_call: -
j_call: TRBJ2-3
clone_size: -

cdr3_nt: TGTGCCAGCAGCTTATCCCCGACGGAGAATCTCTATGGCTACACCTTC
cdr3_aa: CASSLSPTENLYGYTF
v_call: TRBV7-9
d_call: -
j_call: TRBJ1-2
clone_size: once

cdr3_nt: TGTGCCAGCAGTTACCTGGGAGGGACGGCTTTTGGCTACACCTTC
cdr3_aa: CASSYLGGTAFGYTF
v_call: TRBV28
d_call: -
j_call: TRBJ1-2
clone_size: once

cdr3_nt: TGTGCCAGCAGCTGGGCTTTGAACACTGAAGCTTTCTTT
cdr3_aa: CASSWALNTEAFF
v_call: TRBV5-6
d_call: -
j_call: TRBJ1-1
clone_size: -

cdr3_nt: TGTGCCAGCAGTTACGGGCTAGGCGGGGTCGAAGCTTTCTTT
cdr3_aa: CASSYGLGGVEAFF
v_call: TRBV6-6
d_call: -
j_call: TRBJ1-1
clone_size: -

cdr3_nt: TGTGCCAGCAGCTTAGAAGTTAGGGTTCTGAAGAATGGCTACACCTTC
cdr3_aa: CASSLEVRVLKNGYTF
v_call: TRBV7-9
d_call: -
j_call: TRBJ1-2
clone_size: -

cdr3_nt: TGTGCCCGGGAGACAGGGAGCTATGGCTACACCTTC
cdr3_aa: CARETGSYGYTF
v_call: TRBV30
d_call: TRBD1
j_call: TRBJ1-2
clone_size: -

cdr3_nt: TGTGCCAGCAGTTACAAATGGGGACTAAAACTGTTTTTT
cdr3_aa: CASSYKWGLKLFF
v_call: TRBV6-6
d_call: -
j_call: TRBJ1-4
clone_size: -

cdr3_nt: TGTGCCAGTAGTATGGGACAGGACGTCTCCTACGAGCAGTACTTC
cdr3_aa: CASSMGQDVSYEQYF
v_call: TRBV19
d_call: TRBD1
j_call: TRBJ2-7
clone_size: few

cdr3_nt: TGCGCCAGCAGCTCCCGACAGGGAAATACCTACGAGCAGTACTTC
cdr3_aa: CASSSRQGNTYEQYF
v_call: TRBV5-1
d_call: TRBD1
j_call: TRBJ2-7
clone_size: -